This T cell receptor beta chain was captured in a study of blood T cells in healthy people across ages (dated by TCRdb to the mid-2010s). Regarding the complete study: Template switching captured roughly one uniquely barcoded TCR beta cDNA molecule per two T cells in model experiments. For two donors (one aged 18 to 30 and one aged 80 or older), the study analyzed two additional independent replicas of 1 million unique cDNA reads from the same blood draw. Donors were grouped into four age groups: young (average 16 years), middle-aged (roughly 38), aged (about 60) and long-lived (roughly 80). The study measured age-related changes in TCR beta repertoire diversity using deep sequencing normalized with unique cDNA molecular identifiers. Donors of different ages were randomly distributed across sequencing lanes to avoid experimental bias.

Study-level results and caveats: Estimates of total diversity based on one million sequenced T cells were regarded as lower bounds and as underestimates. Conclusive comparison of naive and antigen-experienced compartments was prevented by the profiling of bulk unsorted PBMCs. Because donor CMV infection status was unknown, age-related changes in expanded clonotypes were potentially confounded. As age increased, observed TCR beta diversity per million T cells dropped in a roughly linear way, and a significant reduction was already evident by age 40. A strong correlation was found between observed TCR beta diversity and the percentage of naive T cells measured by flow cytometry. Compared with the aged group, the long-lived group had more naive CD4+ T cells, fewer expanded clones and increased TCR diversity, a pattern suggesting age selection.

Clipping removes 4 bases from V and 3 bases from J, with 22 as the unmatched junction base count. The germline V gene yields MNHEY for CDR1 and SVGAGI for CDR2. The CDR3 covers 22 residues, taking in both the cysteine and the phenylalanine. The entry retains the CDR3 DNA only, 66 bases that are in frame from base 1. This clonotype was found many times. No cognate antigen has been identified for it. Base qualities are not recorded, but no much larger clone differs from it by a single base. The roughly 39 donors, aged about 6 to 95 years, were systemically healthy Caucasian individuals from Russia. Each donor gave approximately 9.3 milliliters of peripheral blood, collected into EDTA-treated Vacutainer tubes. Ficoll-Paque density-gradient centrifugation was used to isolate PBMCs, with at least 6.5 million per sample. Trizol reagent was used to extract total RNA from the PBMCs, yielding at least 6 micrograms per sample. For every donor, an aliquot of PBMCs went through flow cytometry to measure the percentages of naive CD45RAhigh/CD27high T cells.

Libraries were prepared through 5' RACE. Sequenced using an Illumina HiSeq 2500. A second PCR of about 7 to 12 cycles was performed with a sample-barcoded 5' primer and a J-beta primer mix. Each TCR beta cDNA molecule received a unique molecular identifier from a template-switch 5' adaptor carrying 12 random nucleotides. Each sample yielded at least 3 million CDR3-containing paired-end reads. The Mint cDNA synthesis kit, primed by a TRBC-specific oligonucleotide, was used to synthesize first-strand cDNA from all RNA. After uracil-DNA glycosylase treatment, a first 18-cycle PCR used universal primers M1SS and BC2_uni_R on all cDNA. Turning to the authors' computational methods: For normalization, 1 million high-quality reads, each with a distinct molecular identifier, were randomly selected from each sample. Reads sharing molecular identifiers were discarded rather than binned into consensus sequences. MiTCR, with a Q25 quality threshold and the strictest error-elimination algorithm, was used for CDR3 identification, clonotype clustering and error correction. Lower-bound total TCR beta diversity was estimated with a nonparametric unseen species model using Euler transformation. Using fastp at Q25 and MiXCR, TCRdb reprocessed the public reads and kept productive beta chains. Rows are unified per CDR3 protein, each entry keeping the most common DNA and genes. TCRdb's processing, not the study's, gives the V and J calls here. Recorded for this sample are fewer than 700,000 distinct CDR3 sequences; less than 60% of them occurred a single time. Approximately 25% of the sample comes from the top ten.

Sequenced: blood. The chain is encoded by TRBV6-5 joined to TRBJ2-1; 12 bases in between match TRBD2. The receptor was derived from a man at least 80 years old in good health. CDR3 loop: CASSWGFISDGTSGPVYNEQFF. The DNA is TGTGCCAGCAGTTGGGGCTTTATCTCTGATGGGACTAGCGGGCCGGTCTACAATGAGCAGTTCTTC.